Listed below are T cell receptor beta chains from one sample, sequenced in a study of T cell repertoires in cytomegalovirus infection. Using its own MiXCR run on the reads, TCRdb lists one record per CDR3 protein. Of 900,000 to 950,000 distinct CDR3 sequences listed, around 30% were seen once; the top ten hold more than 12%. These receptors lack a known antigen. This sample comprised cultured CD8+ T cells from PBMCs, obtained from culture after CMV antigen stimulation. The receptor set was obtained from a human donor in good health (CMV status not recorded). Some clones in this sample may be carry-over from other donors' samples. The CDR3 runs from the conserved cysteine through the conserved F or W. D genes are given only for firm matches. Size is stated for part of the rows, as once, few or many counts, or as a class when the clone is expanded.

v_gene,abundance,d_gene,j_gene,CDR3nt,CDR3aa
TRBV30,NA,NA,TRBJ1-5,TGTGCCTGGAGGAAGGTTGTTTCCGTAAATCAGCCCCAGCATTTT,CAWRKVVSVNQPQHF
TRBV6-8,NA,NA,TRBJ1-3,TGTGCCAGCAGTCCCCTTGAGGGAGCTGGAAACACCATATATTTT,CASSPLEGAGNTIYF
TRBV12-3/TRBV12-4,few,TRBD1,TRBJ1-3,TGTGCCAGCACCGACAGGGGCGAATCGAGAAGCTCTGGAAACACCATATATTTT,CASTDRGESRSSGNTIYF
TRBV15,few,NA,TRBJ2-1,TGTGCCACCAGCAGAGCAGGAAAATACAATGAGCAGTTCTTC,CATSRAGKYNEQFF
TRBV27,NA,TRBD1,TRBJ2-3,TGTGCCAGCAGTTTATTAGGGGGCCTCATCCTCGCAGATACGCAGTATTTT,CASSLLGGLILADTQYF
TRBV6-6,NA,NA,TRBJ2-3,TGTGCCAGCAGTTACGGGGCAGGGGAGGGAGATACGCAGTATTTT,CASSYGAGEGDTQYF
TRBV4-2,NA,TRBD2,TRBJ2-4,TGTGCCAGCAGCCAAGAAGCTACGGGACTAGCGGGGGAAACTGCCAAAAACATTCAGTACTTC,CASSQEATGLAGETAKNIQYF
TRBV6-5,few,TRBD1,TRBJ2-6,TGTGCCAGCAGTTACTCGATCGGGACAGGGCATAGCTCTGGGGCCAACGTCCTGACTTTC,CASSYSIGTGHSSGANVLTF
TRBV7-2,NA,NA,TRBJ2-1,TGTGCCAGCAGCTTACGCTGGGGAGATCGGGGAAACAATGAGCAGTTCTTC,CASSLRWGDRGNNEQFF
TRBV7-9,NA,TRBD1,TRBJ2-1,TGTGCCAGCAGGGGACAGCTTTTACACAATGAGCAGTTCTTC,CASRGQLLHNEQFF
TRBV27,NA,NA,TRBJ1-5,TGTGCCAGCAGTATAGTAAAGGGGTATGGCAATCAGCCCCAGCATTTT,CASSIVKGYGNQPQHF
TRBV25-1,many,NA,TRBJ2-5,TGTGCCAGCAGTGGGCAAGAGACCCAGTACTTC,CASSGQETQYF
TRBV11-2,few,NA,TRBJ2-3,TGTGCCAGCAGCTTAGAGTCCGTCCTCATCTCATCACATACGCAGTATTTT,CASSLESVLISSHTQYF
TRBV25-1,NA,TRBD1,TRBJ1-2,TGTGCCAGCAGTGAATCTCCCCCAGGGGGCGATGGCTACACCTTC,CASSESPPGGDGYTF
TRBV19,few,NA,TRBJ2-3,TGTGCCAGTACCTACCGGTTGGGACGCGAAGGGACAGATACGCAGTATTTT,CASTYRLGREGTDTQYF
TRBV12-5,few,NA,TRBJ1-3,TGTGCTAGTGGTTTGGCAGGGGATTTTGGAAACACCATATATTTT,CASGLAGDFGNTIYF
TRBV7-6,few,NA,TRBJ1-4,TGTGCCAGCAGCTTAAGAGGGGGGTTTGCTAATGAAAAACTGTTTTTT,CASSLRGGFANEKLFF
TRBV7-8,medium-sized,TRBD1,TRBJ2-1,TGTGCCAGCACAAAGGGACAGGGGGCTGGGAATGAGCAGTTCTTC,CASTKGQGAGNEQFF
TRBV7-2,many,NA,TRBJ1-2,TGTGCCAGCAGCTTCGAGGGGTCCACAAACTATGGCTACACCTTC,CASSFEGSTNYGYTF
TRBV6-5,NA,NA,TRBJ2-2,TGTGCCAGCAGTTACAACGGTGACGGGGAGCTGTTTTTT,CASSYNGDGELFF
TRBV12-3/TRBV12-4,NA,NA,TRBJ1-5,TGTGCCAGCAAATCGAGTTGGAGCAATCAGCCCCAGCATTTT,CASKSSWSNQPQHF
TRBV7-8,many,TRBD1,TRBJ1-5,TGTGCCAGCAGCTTAGCGGGACAGGGTGTCAATCAGCCCCAGCATTTT,CASSLAGQGVNQPQHF
TRBV28,few,NA,TRBJ1-1,TGTGCCAGCAGTCCCATGGGGACGAACACTGAAGCTTTCTTT,CASSPMGTNTEAFF
TRBV3-1,NA,NA,TRBJ1-2,TGTGCCAGCAGCCAAGATACCGGGACAAATGGCTACACCTTC,CASSQDTGTNGYTF